Each of the 16 T cell receptor beta chains below was sequenced from the same sample in a study of T cells in Graves' hyperthyroidism and ophthalmopathy. TCR beta CDR3 regions were amplified from RNA. When the TCR CDR3 underwent first-round RT-PCR, the HTBI primer set was used. TCRdb recomputed calls from the multiplex PCR reads with MiXCR, one row per CDR3 protein. The sample lists more than 500,000 distinct CDR3 sequences; approximately 15% were seen once. The source material was blood. These receptor sequences come from a woman aged 40 to 50 with Graves' ophthalmopathy.

This chain links TRBV12-3 or TRBV12-4 with TRBJ2-7, with TRBD1 identical over 7 bases. V lost 6 bases, J lost 5 bases, and 10 bases stayed unmatched. This CDR3 spans 14 amino acids. The CDR3 DNA reads TGTGCCAGCAGCTCAGCCCCGACAGGGAACGAGCAGTACTTC. Its translation is CASSSAPTGNEQYF.

This chain joins TRBV28 and TRBJ2-5, with 7 bases identical to TRBD2. V trimming: 8 bases; J trimming: 9 bases; junction bases outside the gene matches: 12. The CDR3 sequence is 13 residues long. Germline assignment: CDR1 MDHEN and CDR2 SYDVKM. This chain's CDR3 is CASGGGPPGAQYF. CDR3 bases: TGTGCCAGCGGGGGGGGACCGCCCGGGGCCCAGTACTTC.

The V gene is TRBV24-1, the J gene TRBJ2-7; 7 bases align to TRBD2. The CDR3 spans 13 residues. V was pared by 11 bases and J by 5 bases, with 11 bases of the junction left unmatched. CDR1 is KGHDR and CDR2 is SFDVKD in the germline V gene. In nucleotides, the CDR3 is TGTGCCATTTCGGGGGGAGGGTCTAACGAGCAGTACTTC. It encodes CAISGGGSNEQYF.

Here the CDR3 DNA reads TGTGCCAGCAGCCCGGGACTAGCGGGAGCGGGCCACGAGCAGTACTTC. The encoded protein is CASSPGLAGAGHEQYF. V usage is TRBV12-3 or TRBV12-4 and J usage is TRBJ2-7; 14 bases match TRBD2. V shed 6 bases, J shed 5 bases, and the junction held 9 bases outside the gene matches. This CDR3 spans 16 amino acids.

This clonotype was detected ten times or more. The V call is TRBV19, the J call TRBJ2-5, with D possibly being TRBD2 (6 bases). There are 12 residues in the CDR3. V dropped 9 bases and J dropped 7 bases, with 15 bases sitting between them. Germline CDR1 LNHDA, CDR2 SQIVND (reference sequence). CDR3 sequence (DNA): TGTGCCAGCCGGGACCCCGGGGGGACCCAGTACTTC. This codes for CASRDPGGTQYF.

This clonotype has just a few counts. This rearrangement joins TRBV5-1 to TRBJ2-5; a possible D gene is TRBD2 (5 bases). Trimming pared 0 bases from V and 5 bases from J, leaving 14 bases between. Germline CDR1 SGHRS, CDR2 YFSETQ. The CDR3 is 15 residues long. CDR3 DNA sequence: TGCGCCAGCAGCTTGGGAGGAGGTCTAGAGGAGACCCAGTACTTC. Translating gives CASSLGGGLEETQYF.

The chain has TRBV7-2 and TRBJ2-5; weak D call: TRBD2 (6 bases). The germline V and J ends were trimmed by 1 base and 5 bases, with 26 bases remaining between them. This CDR3 has 19 amino acids. Germline CDR1 and CDR2: SGHTA and FQGNSA. The CDR3 sequence is CASSLGYTGTQGGWETQYF. The CDR3 DNA sequence: TGTGCCAGCAGCTTAGGCTACACCGGGACGCAGGGAGGTTGGGAGACCCAGTACTTC.

This clonotype appeared many times. This rearrangement joins TRBV6-2 or TRBV6-3 to TRBJ2-7; the D gene is possibly TRBD1 (5 bases). The CDR3 extends over 14 amino acids. Looked up from germline, CDR1 is MNHEY and CDR2 is SVGEGT. V shed 2 bases and J shed 3 bases, with 11 bases lying between them. In DNA form, the CDR3 reads TGTGCCAGCAGTTACAGGGGAAAGGGCTACGAGCAGTACTTC. Protein product: CASSYRGKGYEQYF.

This clonotype has a count of ten or more. The chain carries TRBV28 and TRBJ2-5; 9 nucleotides align to TRBD1. After removal of 2 bases from V and 1 base from J, the junction contained 11 bases not matched to a gene. From germline, CDR1 is MDHEN and CDR2 SYDVKM. The CDR3 sequence is 18 residues long. This CDR3 is CASSLIPGTGIPQETQYF. The CDR3 nucleotides read TGTGCCAGCAGTTTAATCCCCGGGACAGGGATCCCCCAAGAGACCCAGTACTTC.

This clonotype was observed a single time. The V call is TRBV7-2, the J call TRBJ1-2; D unclear. The V and J ends lost 0 bases and 8 bases respectively, with 13 bases between them. Germline loops: CDR1 SGHTA, CDR2 FQGNSA. The CDR3 has 14 residues. CDR3 residues: CASSLALPGSGYTF. CDR3 DNA sequence: TGTGCCAGCAGCTTAGCGTTGCCCGGGAGCGGCTACACCTTC.

V is TRBV7-2 and J is TRBJ2-5, with D perhaps TRBD1 (6 bases). The CDR3 runs 15 residues. Germline loops: CDR1 SGHTA, CDR2 FQGNSA. V was clipped by 5 bases and J by 4 bases, with 17 bases between them. The CDR3 protein is CASSPPGQFRETQYF. CDR3 DNA sequence: TGTGCCAGCAGCCCACCTGGACAGTTCAGAGAGACCCAGTACTTC. The entire variable domain, with the rest obtained from reference TRBV7-2 and TRBJ2-5, is as follows: GAGVSQSPSNKVTEKGKDVELRCDPISGHTALYWYRQSLGQGLEFLIYFQGNSAPDKSGLPSDRFSAERTGGSVSTLTIQRTQQEDSAVYLCASSPPGQFRETQYFGPGTRLLVL.

This clonotype has a count of ten or more. The genes are TRBV6-2 or TRBV6-3 and TRBJ2-7; either TRBD1 or TRBD2 may supply D (5 bases each). The germline V gene encodes CDR1 MNHEY and CDR2 SVGEGT. The CDR3 contains 19 residues. Deletions cut 2 bases from V and 0 bases from J, with 23 bases between. Here the CDR3 reads CASSYGRLAGGHGSYEQYF. The CDR3 nucleotides are TGTGCCAGCAGTTACGGTCGGCTAGCAGGAGGACACGGCTCCTACGAGCAGTACTTC.

The table lists this clonotype with many counts. J is TRBJ2-5 and V is TRBV6-1, with 8 bases lining up with TRBD2. With V trimmed by 4 bases and J by 5 bases, 6 bases remained unmatched. CDR1 is MNHNS, CDR2 SASEGT, per germline. This CDR3 comprises 14 residues. CDR3 sequence: CASSVFREGETQYF. As DNA, the CDR3 is TGTGCCAGCAGTGTCTTCCGGGAGGGCGAGACCCAGTACTTC.

This clonotype came up many times. The chain combines TRBV6-1 with TRBJ2-7; possible D gene TRBD2, 5 bases. V shed 6 bases and J shed 2 bases, with 14 bases lying between them. This CDR3 is 14 amino acids long. The V gene's germline CDR1 is MNHNS and CDR2 SASEGT. This chain's CDR3 is CASSRERFAYEQYF. DNA of the CDR3: TGTGCCAGCAGCCGCGAGCGGTTTGCCTACGAGCAGTACTTC.

This clonotype was observed many times. The V call is TRBV12-3 or TRBV12-4, the J call TRBJ1-1; 7 bases fit TRBD1. The CDR3 extends over 15 amino acids. V lost 7 bases to trimming and J lost 1 base; unmatched junction nucleotides: 9. The CDR3 spells CASTVQGWTNTEAFF. In nucleotides, the CDR3 is TGTGCCAGCACCGTACAGGGGTGGACGAACACTGAAGCTTTCTTT.

This clonotype was detected a few times. The chain carries TRBV20-1 and TRBJ2-2; D remains ambiguous. This CDR3 comprises 13 residues. V dropped 1 base and J dropped 5 bases, with 8 bases sitting between them. Germline V gene lookup returns CDR1 DFQATT and CDR2 SNEGSKA (reference sequence). The CDR3 spells CSARVPITGELFF. Here the CDR3 DNA reads TGCAGTGCTAGAGTCCCGATAACCGGGGAGCTGTTTTTT.